Given below is one T cell receptor beta chain in context. The specificity of this receptor is unknown. Per-nucleotide qualities are absent, and no much larger clonotype sits a single base away. The CDR3 runs 14 residues from the cysteine to the phenylalanine. Kept here is only the CDR3 DNA, which spans 42 bases and is read in frame from base 1. V drops 0 bases and J drops 2 bases, leaving 6 bases in between. In the germline V gene (reference sequence), CDR1 corresponds to MNHNY and CDR2 to SVGAGI. The entry originates in a study of shared clonotypes between healthy human individuals (dated by TCRdb to 2018 to 2020). A note on the overall study: The cohort included three men and a couple of women between 18 and 49 years of age. Per donor, three plates each were used for CD4 naive and CD4 memory, two for CD8 naive, and one for CD8 memory. To estimate repertoire size and how much clonotypes are shared between individuals, the study performed deep sequencing of blood TCR repertoires from about five healthy adults. To increase sequencing depth and limit assay-specific biases, different laboratories used diverse techniques to prepare libraries and sequence TCR repertoires. Between about 0.9 and 9 billion PBMCs per donor were obtained by leukapheresis. General findings and caveats noted by the study authors: Sampling was limited to blood, and TCR repertoires in tissue likely differ from TCR repertoires in blood. Across a handful of donors, approximately 5% of naive CD4, more than 3% of naive CD8, 2% to 2.5% of memory CD4, and approximately 0.4% of memory CD8 clonotypes were shared. Compared with non-shared clonotypes, clonotypes shared by all four sorted-subset donors had higher generation probabilities. The genetic and exposure-history diversity represented was limited by the small number of donors. Incomplete sequencing was indicated by rarefaction of sorted-subset datasets, despite the large sequencing depth. Naive subsets generally had larger estimated clonotype richness than memory subsets. Pairwise subsampling led to the expectation that sequencing depth would affect the degree of clonotype sharing among donors.

Using the deep immunoSEQ assay, multiplex PCR amplified TCR CDR3 regions from genomic DNA. Genomic DNA extracted from each cell subset was distributed evenly over all wells of several immunoSEQ 96-well plates, and each plate served as one replicate. For sorted subsets, roughly 200 ng of genomic DNA, equivalent to about 30,000 T cell genomes, went into each replicate PCR. The purified libraries were quantified using a Qubit 3.0 fluorometer, sized with a Bioanalyzer 2100, and then quantified again using the KAPA Library Quantification kit. Each immunoSEQ 96-well plate was sequenced on its own single-read 150-cycle Illumina NextSeq 550 flow cell. The paper's processing steps were these. Because the immunoSEQ output included only junctional sequences and no quality scores, the filtering could not be the same as the filtering used for full-length reads. To assign V/J genes and CDR3, sequences were annotated using PyIR, a Python wrapper for IgBLAST v1.9, with IMGT germline references. Any read was removed if the V/J assignment was weak (E-value above 1e-6), the CDR3 was missing, or the read contained stop codons, out-of-frame junctions, or ambiguous translated residues. V3J clonotypes were defined as sequences sharing an identical inferred V gene, J gene, and CDR3 amino acid sequence. Percentage overlap between repertoires was calculated by dividing the number of shared unique clonotypes by the size of the smaller repertoire. Three approaches were used to assess repertoire richness: RTK rarefaction, the Chao1 estimator, and Recon v2.1 estimates of unobserved clonotypes. Generation probabilities were computed with OLGA for all TCRbeta clonotypes obtained by the gDNA method from a handful of donors. TCRdb retrieved this table from immuneACCESS and kept in-frame rearrangements only. Not all clones are present; in checked studies, unresolved V genes account for under half, and no reason is known for the remainder. Clone size and the V and J calls come from that table; the DNA yielded D and trimming. Within this sample are 2 million to 2.5 million clones, with roughly 94% of them counted one time only. In total, the top ten clones hold 0.9% to 1.4% of the sample.

CD8 naive samples were obtained by positive selection for CCR7 among CD45RO-negative cells, yielding a CD45RA+CCR7+ population from which TemRA cells were excluded. The donors were healthy, HIV-negative adults who had no recently reported acute infections or vaccinations. All donors were Caucasian adults living in Nashville, Tennessee, USA. Blood was collected by leukapheresis, and PBMCs were isolated by Ficoll-Histopaque density gradient centrifugation and then cryopreserved in liquid nitrogen vapor phase. Analytical flow cytometry was used to check the purity and quantity of each magnetically sorted T cell population. Genomic DNA was isolated from every sorted fraction and measured by UV absorbance on a Nanodrop 2000c.

The chain is encoded by TRBV6-6 joined to TRBJ2-3; no D gene call is confident. Sequencing used naive CD8+ T cells sorted from blood. Per the publication, the cell subset or site label means: CD45RA+CCR7+. The sequence was collected from a man between 18 and 29 years old in good health. The DNA sequence follows: TGTGCCAGCAGTTACTCGAGTCACACAGATACGCAGTATTTT. It translates as CASSYSSHTDTQYF.